One and the same sample provided the 15 T cell receptor beta chains below, sequenced in a study of monozygotic twins with inflammatory bowel disease. Reprocessing the 5' RACE reads, TCRdb reports a single entry for every CDR3 protein and omits DNA. This sample's table reports approximately 200,000 distinct CDR3 sequences. Sequencing was performed on blood. These receptors were collected from a human donor with ulcerative colitis or Crohn's disease, or a healthy co-twin of an affected twin (not recorded which).

The rearrangement links TRBV2 to TRBJ1-6. The CDR3 runs to 13 residues. From germline, CDR1 is SNHLY and CDR2 FYNNEI. The CDR3 sequence: CAGGYIGNSPLHF.

The chain combines TRBV20-1 with TRBJ1-2; the TCRdb call, TRBD1, lacks DNA for checking. This CDR3 spans 12 amino acids. Per the germline V gene, CDR1 is DFQATT and CDR2 is SNEGSKA (reference sequence). CDR3 sequence: CGRLTGMQGYTF.

The CDR3 region is CASSLSGTGTDEQYF. This chain uses TRBV5-8 with TRBJ2-7; TCRdb designates TRBD1, a call that cannot be tested without DNA. The germline V gene encodes CDR1 SGHTS and CDR2 YDEGEE. The CDR3 covers 15 residues.

The chain couples TRBV6-1 to TRBJ2-3; TCRdb gives TRBD2 as the D gene, but with no DNA this cannot be confirmed. CDR1 and CDR2 from the germline V gene are MNHNS and SASEGT. The CDR3 is made up of 15 amino acids. This CDR3 is CASSEDAGSTDTQYF.

The chain carries TRBV19 and TRBJ1-1; without DNA, the TCRdb call of TRBD1 cannot be checked. The germline gives CDR1 LNHDA, CDR2 SQIVND (reference sequence). The CDR3 is 14 amino acids. This chain's CDR3 is CASSRGQVITEAFF.

The V and J genes are TRBV6-1 and TRBJ1-3; TCRdb gives TRBD1 as the D gene, but with no DNA this cannot be confirmed. This CDR3 comprises 15 residues. Germline loops: CDR1 MNHNS, CDR2 SASEGT. CDR3 in amino acids: CASRTTGLSGNTIYF.

The CDR3 spells CASSERQESPNQPQHF. V is TRBV6-1 and J is TRBJ1-5. CDR1 MNHNS and CDR2 SASEGT come from the germline V gene. The CDR3 runs to 16 residues.

V usage is TRBV6-5 and J usage is TRBJ1-1; TCRdb returns TRBD1, unconfirmable since there is no DNA. The CDR3 contains 16 residues. Germline V gene data show CDR1 as MNHEY and CDR2 as SVGAGI. The CDR3 protein is CASSHRQGVWNTEAFF.

The gene calls are TRBV24-1 and TRBJ2-3; TCRdb picks TRBD1, but there is no DNA to check that call. Per the germline V gene, CDR1 is KGHDR and CDR2 is SFDVKD. The CDR3 sequence is 14 residues long. CDR3: CATSDLLGGDTQYF.

CDR3 sequence: CASSQTPGTGSYNEQFF. The V call is TRBV12-3 or TRBV12-4, the J call TRBJ2-1; lacking DNA, the TRBD1 call made by TCRdb goes unchecked. The length of the CDR3 is 17 residues.

V gene TRBV7-9 combines with J gene TRBJ2-6. This CDR3 has 16 residues. The germline V gene has CDR1 SEHNR and CDR2 FQNEAQ (reference sequence). CDR3 protein: CASSLSAYSGANVLTF. The whole variable domain, remainder taken from reference TRBV7-9 and TRBJ2-6, is DTGVSQNPRHKITKRGQNVTFRCDPISEHNRLYWYRQTLGQGPEFLTYFQNEAQLEKSRLLSDRFSAERPKGSFSTLEIQRTEQGDSAMYLCASSLSAYSGANVLTFGAGSRLTVL.

The V and J genes are TRBV9 and TRBJ1-3. Germline values: CDR1 SGDLS, CDR2 YYNGEE. The CDR3 consists of 14 residues. The CDR3 loop reads CASSPQITGDTIYF.

The chain joins TRBV5-1 to TRBJ2-4; there is no DNA to check the TCRdb D call of TRBD1. CDR3 size: 14 residues. The germline V gene encodes CDR1 SGHRS and CDR2 YFSETQ. CDR3 in amino acids: CASSTSGGKNIQYF.

V gene TRBV2 combines with J gene TRBJ1-1. Germline V CDR1 and CDR2: SNHLY, FYNNEI. The CDR3 length is 14 residues. The CDR3 protein is CASSEDREDTEAFF.

The rearrangement links TRBV9 to TRBJ1-1; absent DNA, TCRdb's TRBD1 call cannot be checked. From germline, CDR1 is SGDLS and CDR2 YYNGEE. The CDR3 contains 14 residues. The CDR3 is CASSGSLGGGEAFF.